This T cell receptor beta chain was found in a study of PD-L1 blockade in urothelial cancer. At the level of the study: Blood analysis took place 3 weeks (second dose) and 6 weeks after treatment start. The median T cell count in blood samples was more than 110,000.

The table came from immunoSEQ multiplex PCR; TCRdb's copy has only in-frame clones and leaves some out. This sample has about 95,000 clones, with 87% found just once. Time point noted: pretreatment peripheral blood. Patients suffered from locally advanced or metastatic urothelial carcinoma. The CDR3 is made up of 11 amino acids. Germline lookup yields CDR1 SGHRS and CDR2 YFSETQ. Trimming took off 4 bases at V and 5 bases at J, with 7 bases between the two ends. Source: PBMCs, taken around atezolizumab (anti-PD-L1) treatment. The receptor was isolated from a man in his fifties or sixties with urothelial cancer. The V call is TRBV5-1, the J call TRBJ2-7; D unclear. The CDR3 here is CASSLLNEQYF. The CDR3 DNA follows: TGCGCCAGCAGCCTTTTAAACGAGCAGTACTTC.